This T cell receptor beta chain is drawn from a study of blood T cell repertoires in COVID-19 (dated by TCRdb to the early 2020s). Regarding the research as a whole: The collaborator samples originated in the United States, Italy and Spain and spanned the acute and convalescent phases of COVID-19. The repertoires were released in a freely available public database intended as a resource for research on the immune response to SARS-CoV-2. A de-identified subject ID, COVID-19 status, age in years and sex were almost always included in the sample metadata. The material from the prospective study consisted of cDNA or gDNA derived from T cells, B-cell-depleted T cells, or PBMCs. The dataset comprised deeply sampled blood TCRbeta repertoires from subjects exposed to, actively infected with, or recovered from COVID-19. The samples were drawn from the first 160 participants of the ongoing ImmuneRACE study and from roughly 1,300 subjects provided by 6 global collaborators. Where available, HLA class I and class II types were obtained from metadata supplied by the sample provider rather than from assay-based typing. What the research found in general, with its limitations: The quantity of clinical and demographic metadata differed by source and by participant and was supplied without curation.

As to this clone: This clone's antigen is unknown. Per-base qualities were not stored, and no clone one base away is much larger.

Each collaborating institution followed its own protocols to collect whole blood in K2EDTA tubes. Collaborator samples were shipped for TCRbeta analysis as frozen whole blood, isolated PBMCs, or DNA extracted from either sample type. TCRbeta CDR3 regions were amplified from genomic DNA by means of the immunoSEQ Assay, a bias-controlled multiplex PCR. Under the source paper's analysis protocol: The number of nucleated cells in each sample was estimated by amplification of reference gene primers within the assay. Sequence reads were collapsed and filtered to measure the absolute abundance of every unique TCRbeta CDR3 rearrangement. For each sample, productive Simpson clonality was calculated by taking the square root of Simpson's diversity index across productive rearrangements. TCRdb mirrors the immuneACCESS table, restricted to in-frame sequences. Some clones are absent from its copies; in checked studies, under half trace to an unresolved V gene, and the reason for the others is unknown. The DNA was the basis for D and trimming; V, J and clone size are from that table. This sample has 70,000 or so clones in its table, and around nine tenths of those were observed once. 8.5% of the sample rests with the top ten.

Between the V and J ends, shortened by 2 bases and 6 bases respectively, the junction contains 6 bases. CDR1 is given as SGDLS and CDR2 as YYNGEE, both from the germline V gene. The CDR3 sequence holds 13 residues, the cysteine and phenylalanine included. The CDR3 DNA has 39 bases and is translated from base 1. Material for sequencing was peripheral blood. This sequence was found in a human donor in a cohort sampled during active COVID-19. The sequence is built from TRBV9 and TRBJ1-6; confidence is insufficient to name the D gene. The bases read TGTGCCAGCAGCGTGGGAGCTAATTCACCCCTCCACTTT. Its product reads: CASSVGANSPLHF.